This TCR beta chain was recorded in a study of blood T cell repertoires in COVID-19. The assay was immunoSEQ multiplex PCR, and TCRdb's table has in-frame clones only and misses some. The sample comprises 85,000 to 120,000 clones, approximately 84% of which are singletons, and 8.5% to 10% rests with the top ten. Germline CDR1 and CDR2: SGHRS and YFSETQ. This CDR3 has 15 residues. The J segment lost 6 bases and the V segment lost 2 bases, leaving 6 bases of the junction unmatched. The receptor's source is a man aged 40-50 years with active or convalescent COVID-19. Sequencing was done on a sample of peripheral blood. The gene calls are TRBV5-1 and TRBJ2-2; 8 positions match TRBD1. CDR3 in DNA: TGCGCCAGCAGCTTAGGACAGGGCGGTCCCGGGGAGCTGTTTTTT. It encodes CASSLGQGGPGELFF.